Following are 24 T cell receptor beta chains from one sample sequenced in a study of T cells in Graves' hyperthyroidism and ophthalmopathy. RNA transcripts served as the template for amplifying TCR beta CDR3 regions. The HTBI primer set served for first-round RT-PCR of the TCR CDR3. TCRdb redid the calling of the multiplex PCR reads with MiXCR, one entry per CDR3 protein. Here the sample spans 550,000 to 600,000 distinct CDR3 sequences, 11% to 15% being singletons. Sequenced material: blood. These receptors were collected from a woman between 18 and 29 years old with Graves' ophthalmopathy.

This clonotype has a count of ten or more. The chain couples TRBV3-1 to TRBJ2-7; no clear D. Germline assignment: CDR1 LGHDT and CDR2 YNNKEL (reference sequence). CDR3 size: 14 residues. V lost 0 bases and J lost 1, with 7 bases in between. Here the CDR3 DNA reads TGTGCCAGCAGCCAAGAAATAGGGTCCTACGAGCAGTACTTC. It encodes CASSQEIGSYEQYF.

The table lists this clonotype with many counts. The rearrangement links TRBV7-3 to TRBJ2-7; D might be TRBD1 (6 bases). V was trimmed by 4 bases and J by 3 bases, leaving 13 bases between them. CDR1 and CDR2 from the germline V gene are SGHTA and FQGTGA. The CDR3 is 14 residues long. CDR3 nucleotide sequence: TGTGCCAGCAGCTCACAGGGTCTAGGCTACGAGCAGTACTTC. Residues: CASSSQGLGYEQYF.

The J gene is TRBJ2-1, the V gene TRBV7-3; D is tentatively TRBD1 or TRBD2 (5 bases each). This CDR3 region has 17 residues. V lost 5 bases and J lost 6, with 23 bases in between. Germline V CDR1 and CDR2: SGHTA, FQGTGA. CDR3 sequence reads: CASSPHSGTLFSNEQFF. The DNA of the CDR3 is TGTGCCAGCAGCCCCCATTCCGGGACCCTTTTTTCCAATGAGCAGTTCTTC.

This clonotype was found many times. This chain connects TRBV30 to TRBJ1-1, with TRBD1 as a possible D gene (6 bases). The germline V gene has CDR1 GTSNPN and CDR2 SVGIG (reference sequence). V was trimmed by 2 bases and J by 1 base, leaving 8 bases between them. The CDR3 sequence is 13 residues long. CDR3 residues: CAWSYRENTEAFF. The CDR3 nucleotides are TGTGCCTGGAGTTACAGGGAGAACACTGAAGCTTTCTTT.

This clonotype was counted many times. The chain links TRBV11-2 to TRBJ2-7; D possibly uses TRBD1 or TRBD2 (5 bases each). The CDR3 runs 15 residues. Looked up from germline, CDR1 is SGHAT and CDR2 is FQNNGV. Deletions cut 1 base from V and 7 bases from J, with 17 bases between. The chain's CDR3 is CASSLGTRRRSEQYF. The CDR3 DNA sequence: TGTGCCAGCAGCTTAGGGACAAGGAGGAGATCGGAGCAGTACTTC.

This clonotype was seen a handful of times. V is TRBV6-5 and J is TRBJ2-2; maybe TRBD2 (6 bases). The CDR3 contains 18 residues. The germline V gene has CDR1 MNHEY and CDR2 SVGAGI. V lost 0 bases, J lost 5 bases, and 19 bases lay in between. CDR3 in amino acids: CASSYSRLWRDTTGELFF. The CDR3 coding sequence is TGTGCCAGCAGTTACTCCCGGTTATGGCGGGATACAACCGGGGAGCTGTTTTTT.

The rearrangement joins TRBV6-4 to TRBJ2-5; the D is unclear. Deletions cut 4 bases from V and 1 base from J, with 10 bases between. The CDR3 sequence is 14 residues long. Germline V gives CDR1 MRHNA, CDR2 SNTAGT. The CDR3, as DNA: TGTGCCAGCAGTGTATGGGCACCCCAAGAGACCCAGTACTTC. This encodes CASSVWAPQETQYF.

Ten or more counts support this clonotype. The V call is TRBV27, the J call TRBJ2-2; no clear D. V lost 3 bases and J 5 bases, leaving 10 bases between the germline ends. Germline V lookup: CDR1 MNHEY, CDR2 SMNVEV (reference sequence). The CDR3 is made up of 14 amino acids. In DNA form, the CDR3 reads TGTGCCAGCAGTTTGACCTTTGGGACCGGGGAGCTGTTTTTT. Amino acid sequence: CASSLTFGTGELFF.

The chain couples TRBV9 to TRBJ2-1, with 8 bases identical to TRBD2. Per germline, CDR1 SGDLS and CDR2 YYNGEE. This CDR3 is 20 amino acids long. With V trimmed by 7 bases and J by 4 bases, 25 bases remained unmatched. The CDR3 sequence is CASSPPKREPPFPPYNEQFF. DNA for the CDR3: TGTGCCAGCTCACCACCAAAGCGGGAGCCCCCTTTTCCCCCTTACAATGAGCAGTTCTTC.

This clonotype was counted ten times or more. V is TRBV28 and J is TRBJ2-1, with 9 nucleotides matching TRBD2. The CDR3 extends over 12 amino acids. V was clipped by 6 bases and J by 14 bases; unmatched bases: 8. CDR1 and CDR2 from the germline V gene are MDHEN and SYDVKM. The CDR3 loop is CASSPGLAYEFF. DNA of the CDR3: TGTGCCAGCAGCCCGGGACTAGCTTATGAGTTCTTC.

The table lists this clonotype with many counts. The V gene is TRBV11-2, the J gene TRBJ2-1; 13 bases agree with TRBD2. Germline CDR1 reads SGHAT; CDR2 reads FQNNGV. CDR3 length: 15 amino acids. Trimming cost V 4 bases and J 10 bases; bases outside gene matches: 7. The CDR3 DNA reads TGTGCCAGCAGCTCGGGACTAGCGGGATCCTTGGAGCAGTTCTTC. Its protein product is CASSSGLAGSLEQFF.

The chain links TRBV3-1 to TRBJ2-5; tentatively, D is TRBD1 or TRBD2 (5 bases each). V lost 0 bases and J 3 bases, leaving 14 bases between the germline ends. Germline V CDR1 and CDR2: LGHDT, YNNKEL (reference sequence). The length of the CDR3 is 16 residues. DNA of the CDR3: TGTGCCAGCAGCCAAGATTTACGGGGCCTAGAAGAGACCCAGTACTTC. It specifies CASSQDLRGLEETQYF.

This clonotype appeared a few times. This chain joins TRBV20-1 and TRBJ2-7; the match to TRBD2 covers 9 bases. CDR1 and CDR2 from the germline V gene are DFQATT and SNEGSKA (reference sequence). Trimming took 3 bases from V and 2 from J; bases not matched to a gene: 5. The CDR3 has 14 amino acids. The CDR3 DNA sequence: TGCAGTGCTAGGGGCGGGGGGGCCACCTACGAGCAGTACTTC. Translation: CSARGGGATYEQYF.

This clonotype was seen a few times. This chain connects TRBV7-9 to TRBJ1-4; TRBD1 agrees at 7 bases. J was trimmed by 4 bases and V by 1 base; bases with no gene match: 3. CDR3 length equals 15 residues. CDR1 and CDR2 from the germline V gene are SEHNR and FQNEAQ (reference sequence). Written as DNA, the CDR3 is TGTGCCAGCAGCTTAGGACAGGGAAATAATGAAAAACTGTTTTTT. This translates into CASSLGQGNNEKLFF.

This clonotype was picked up a small number of times. The V and J genes are TRBV7-9 and TRBJ2-3; a possible D gene is TRBD1 (6 bases). The CDR3 extends over 17 amino acids. Per the germline V gene, CDR1 is SEHNR and CDR2 is FQNEAQ (reference sequence). V was cut by 6 bases and J by 0 bases, with 19 bases left in between. In nucleotides, the CDR3 is TGTGCCAGCAGTTACCATATTAACAGGGATAGCACAGATACGCAGTATTTT. Its protein product is CASSYHINRDSTDTQYF.

This clonotype was counted between two and nine times. Since a much larger clone is just one base distant, this may be a read error. This chain connects TRBV6-1 to TRBJ1-4, with D maybe TRBD1 (6 bases). The CDR3 runs to 14 residues. Germline V CDR1 and CDR2: MNHNS, SASEGT. The CDR3 DNA reads as TGTGCCAACAGTCGCACAGGGACGGGAGAAAAACTGTTTTTT. Protein: CANSRTGTGEKLFF.

This clonotype was detected many times. V gene TRBV20-1 combines with J gene TRBJ2-1, with D possibly matching TRBD2 (6 bases). Germline CDR1 DFQATT, CDR2 SNEGSKA (reference sequence). The ends were cut back, 4 bases at V and 4 bases at J, with 14 bases in the middle. The CDR3 is made up of 14 amino acids. The CDR3 loop reads CSANPGLGYNEQFF. The CDR3 region has the DNA TGCAGTGCTAATCCGGGACTGGGTTACAATGAGCAGTTCTTC.

The sample holds a few counts of this clonotype. The chain is built from TRBV30 and TRBJ2-5; D assignment may be TRBD1 or TRBD2 (6 bases each). Trimming took 7 bases from V and 2 from J, leaving 23 bases between them. Germline CDR1 and CDR2: GTSNPN and SVGIG (reference sequence). This CDR3 region has 16 residues. CDR3 sequence: CAYARGQETIQETQYF. DNA for the CDR3: TGTGCCTATGCCCGGGGGCAGGAAACGATTCAAGAGACCCAGTACTTC.

This clonotype was picked up many times. The chain uses TRBV6-5 and TRBJ2-7, with D tentatively TRBD2 (5 bases). This CDR3 is built from 18 residues. V lost 0 bases and J lost 1, with 19 bases in between. Germline V gene sequence: CDR1 MNHEY, CDR2 SVGAGI. In nucleotides, the CDR3 is TGTGCCAGCAGTTACTCTCGGTGGTCGACTACAGCTTCCTACGAGCAGTACTTC. It translates to CASSYSRWSTTASYEQYF.

The table lists this clonotype with a few counts. The genes are TRBV19 and TRBJ2-2; no clear D. This CDR3 region has 14 residues. The germline gives CDR1 LNHDA, CDR2 SQIVND (reference sequence). Trimming stripped 3 bases from V and 5 bases from J, with 10 bases between. CDR3 DNA: TGTGCCAGTAGTATCTCGGTTGTAACCGGGGAGCTGTTTTTT. As protein: CASSISVVTGELFF.

This clonotype was picked up many times. The chain employs TRBV7-9 and TRBJ1-1; D ambiguous. CDR1 and CDR2 from the germline V gene are SEHNR and FQNEAQ (reference sequence). Trimming left V 3 bases short and J 1 base short, with 3 bases between. There are 12 residues in the CDR3. The CDR3 bases are TGTGCCAGCAGCTTCTCGAACACTGAAGCTTTCTTT. Translating it yields CASSFSNTEAFF. Based on the CDR3 plus reference TRBV7-9 and TRBJ1-1, the full variable domain is DTGVSQNPRHKITKRGQNVTFRCDPISEHNRLYWYRQTLGQGPEFLTYFQNEAQLEKSRLLSDRFSAERPKGSFSTLEIQRTEQGDSAMYLCASSFSNTEAFFGQGTRLTVV.

This clonotype was counted ten times or more. The chain combines TRBV20-1 with TRBJ2-1; 10 nucleotides match TRBD2. Germline V gene lookup returns CDR1 DFQATT and CDR2 SNEGSKA (reference sequence). The CDR3 runs to 14 residues. V gave up 2 bases and J gave up 8 bases; unmatched junction bases: 6. The DNA for the CDR3 is TGCAGTGCTAGACGGCTAGCGGGAGAGGATGAGCAGTTCTTC. Its translation is CSARRLAGEDEQFF.

This clonotype was detected ten times or more. The chain joins TRBV6-1 to TRBJ2-5, with D maybe TRBD1 (6 bases). The germline V gene encodes CDR1 MNHNS and CDR2 SASEGT. V lost 5 bases to trimming and J lost 5 bases, with 18 bases between them. The CDR3 is made up of 15 amino acids. The CDR3 nucleotides read TGTGCCAGCAGTTACCACGGACAGACCGGGGAGACCCAGTACTTC. Translated: CASSYHGQTGETQYF.

This chain joins TRBV10-3 and TRBJ2-2, with a possible D match to TRBD2 (5 bases). This CDR3 is built from 12 residues. The V gene lost 4 bases and the J gene lost 6 bases, with 6 bases spanning the gap. From germline, CDR1 is ENHRY and CDR2 SYGVKD. CDR3 protein: CAISAGSGELFF. The CDR3 bases are TGTGCCATCAGTGCGGGGTCCGGGGAGCTGTTTTTT.